What follows are 19 T cell receptor beta chains derived from one specimen sequenced in a study of T cell changes during pregnancy in multiple sclerosis. The table came from immunoSEQ multiplex PCR; TCRdb's copy has only in-frame clones and leaves some out. The sample shows roughly 79,000 clones, just over 90% of them seen only once. The source material was CD4+ T cells from peripheral blood mononuclear cells, sampled before pregnancy. The receptors shown here come from a female donor with multiple sclerosis, enrolled in a pregnancy study.

CDR3 sequence reads: CAWSVGSGRAYEQYF. The CDR3 bases are TGTGCCTGGAGTGTAGGAAGCGGGAGGGCCTACGAGCAGTACTTC. The J gene is TRBJ2-7, the V gene TRBV30; 10 bases line up with TRBD2. The V and J ends lost 0 bases and 2 bases, in that order; junction bases with no gene match: 4. The germline CDR1 and CDR2 sequences are GTSNPN and SVGIG (reference sequence). This CDR3 comprises 15 residues.

This clone was counted between two and nine times. The chain employs TRBV4-1 and TRBJ1-5, with D maybe TRBD1 (6 bases). The CDR3 extends over 14 amino acids. From germline, CDR1 is MGHRA and CDR2 YSYEKL. Trimming took off 4 bases at V and 4 bases at J, with 11 bases between the two ends. DNA of the CDR3: TGCGCCAGCAGCCTACAGGGCCCGAATCAGCCCCAGCATTTT. Translated, it gives CASSLQGPNQPQHF.

This sequence joins TRBV30 and TRBJ2-1; no firm D call. V was cut by 7 bases and J by 7 bases, with 14 bases left in between. CDR3 length equals 12 residues. Germline CDR1 and CDR2: GTSNPN and SVGIG (reference sequence). This CDR3 is CASGALRNEQFF. The CDR3 nucleotides are TGTGCCTCCGGAGCGTTAAGGAATGAGCAGTTCTTC.

The chain carries TRBV7-9 and TRBJ2-7, with 7 nucleotides matching TRBD2. Germline lookup yields CDR1 SEHNR and CDR2 FQNEAQ (reference sequence). There are 15 residues in the CDR3. V lost 5 bases to trimming and J lost 6 bases; unmatched junction nucleotides: 13. This CDR3 reads CASSPSRGKVVEQYF. The CDR3 DNA sequence: TGTGCCAGCAGCCCCTCGCGGGGGAAGGTAGTCGAGCAGTACTTC.

The V gene is TRBV6-5, the J gene TRBJ1-1; tentative D call: TRBD1 (5 bases). The CDR3 contains 14 residues. Germline-derived CDR1 and CDR2 are MNHEY and SVGAGI. V was cut by 6 bases and J by 5 bases, with 16 bases left in between. In nucleotides, the CDR3 is TGTGCCAGCAGGAATGCAGGGTTGGGAACTGAAGCTTTCTTT. This gives the protein CASRNAGLGTEAFF.

J is TRBJ2-1 and V is TRBV2; TRBD2 aligns across 7 bases. Germline CDR1 is SNHLY and CDR2 is FYNNEI. Trimming removed 10 bases from V and 6 bases from J; junction bases left unmatched: 6. This CDR3 has 12 residues. The CDR3 sequence: CATRTSSNEQFF. The DNA for the CDR3 is TGTGCCACCAGGACTAGTAGCAATGAGCAGTTCTTC.

V usage is TRBV28 and J usage is TRBJ1-4; no definite D call. There are 13 residues in the CDR3. CDR1 and CDR2 (germline): MDHEN, SYDVKM. With 11 bases removed from V and 5 bases from J, the gap between germline ends came to 15 bases. The CDR3 bases are TGTGCCTCCCGGCGGGCCGCGAATGAAAAACTGTTTTTT. Translated: CASRRAANEKLFF.

The gene calls are TRBV30 and TRBJ2-5, with 9 nucleotides matching TRBD1. The V and J ends lost 2 bases and 4 bases, in that order; junction bases with no gene match: 5. The CDR3 consists of 14 residues. Germline V gives CDR1 GTSNPN, CDR2 SVGIG (reference sequence). The CDR3 region is CAWSSQGAGETQYF. For the CDR3, the DNA is TGTGCCTGGAGTTCACAGGGGGCCGGAGAGACCCAGTACTTC.

The chain links TRBV7-9 to TRBJ2-7; 8 positions agree with TRBD2. Unmatched junction bases numbered 3, after V lost 5 bases and J lost 6 bases. There are 12 residues in the CDR3. Per the germline V gene, CDR1 is SEHNR and CDR2 is FQNEAQ (reference sequence). CDR3 region: CASSRTSPEQYF. The CDR3 nucleotides are TGTGCCAGCAGCCGGACTAGCCCCGAGCAGTACTTC.

This clone was observed a handful of times. This chain joins TRBV10-1 and TRBJ1-6, with 7 bases lining up with TRBD1. V was pared by 3 bases and J by 7 bases, with 3 bases of the junction left unmatched. This CDR3 comprises 14 residues. Germline CDR1 WNHNN, CDR2 SYGVQD (reference sequence). CDR3 DNA sequence: TGCGCCAGCAGTGAACAGGGGATCAATTCACCCCTCCACTTT. This sequence encodes CASSEQGINSPLHF.

This rearrangement joins TRBV6-1 to TRBJ2-3, with 9 bases that match TRBD2. CDR3 length: 15 amino acids. The J segment lost 0 bases and the V segment lost 4 bases, leaving 2 bases of the junction unmatched. CDR1 is MNHNS, CDR2 SASEGT, per germline. The CDR3 DNA sequence: TGTGCCAGCAGTGTGCTAGCGGGAAGCACAGATACGCAGTATTTT. Its translation is CASSVLAGSTDTQYF.

CDR3 loop: CAWDREGENEKLFF. CDR3 coding DNA: TGTGCCTGGGACCGGGAGGGGGAGAATGAAAAACTGTTTTTT. The chain has TRBV30 and TRBJ1-4; a possible D gene is TRBD1 (6 bases). Germline lookup yields CDR1 GTSNPN and CDR2 SVGIG (reference sequence). This CDR3 is 14 amino acids long. Trimming removed 5 bases from V and 5 bases from J, with 15 bases in between.

The rearrangement joins TRBV7-9 to TRBJ2-2, with D uncertain. The CDR3 contains 16 residues. Trimming cost V 3 bases and J 7 bases, with 18 bases left between them. Germline V gives CDR1 SEHNR, CDR2 FQNEAQ (reference sequence). The CDR3 reads CASSLQGPTGGGELFF. The CDR3 bases are TGTGCCAGCAGCTTGCAAGGCCCGACGGGTGGCGGGGAGCTGTTTTTT. Using reference TRBV7-9 and TRBJ2-2 for the parts outside the CDR3, the full variable domain is DTGVSQNPRHKITKRGQNVTFRCDPISEHNRLYWYRQTLGQGPEFLTYFQNEAQLEKSRLLSDRFSAERPKGSFSTLEIQRTEQGDSAMYLCASSLQGPTGGGELFFGEGSRLTVL.

The chain uses TRBV5-4 and TRBJ2-7; 8 bases map to TRBD1. Germline lookup yields CDR1 SGHNT and CDR2 YYREEE (reference sequence). The CDR3 runs to 15 residues. Germline trimming cut 5 bases from V and 4 bases from J; bases unmatched to any gene: 11. The CDR3 DNA reads as TGTGCCAGCAGTCAGGACAGGGTGAGTGGGTACGAGCAGTACTTC. Translation gives CASSQDRVSGYEQYF.

V is TRBV5-6 and J is TRBJ1-2; 8 bases map to TRBD1. This CDR3 is 15 amino acids long. Germline V lookup: CDR1 SGHDT, CDR2 YYEEEE. Unmatched junction bases numbered 6, after V lost 2 bases and J lost 3 bases. This chain's CDR3 is CASSLETGEYYGYTF. CDR3 nucleotide sequence: TGTGCCAGCAGCTTAGAGACAGGGGAGTACTATGGCTACACCTTC.

CDR3 sequence: CASSDSGAGELFF. The DNA of the CDR3 is TGTGCCAGCAGTGACTCAGGGGCCGGGGAGCTGTTTTTT. The chain is built from TRBV6-4 and TRBJ2-2, with D tentatively TRBD1 (5 bases). This CDR3 has 13 residues. The V and J ends lost 0 bases and 6 bases respectively, with 5 bases between them. Germline lookup yields CDR1 MRHNA and CDR2 SNTAGT.

J is TRBJ1-5 and V is TRBV30; D is unclear. In germline, CDR1 is GTSNPN, CDR2 SVGIG (reference sequence). The CDR3 extends over 13 amino acids. V was cut by 5 bases and J by 10 bases, with 18 bases left in between. CDR3 loop: CAWAGLKGLPQHF. The CDR3 bases are TGTGCCTGGGCGGGGTTGAAGGGTCTCCCCCAGCATTTT.

The genes are TRBV11-3 and TRBJ2-1; possible D gene TRBD1, 6 bases. The length of the CDR3 is 15 residues. V shed 2 bases and J shed 7 bases, with 15 bases lying between them. Per germline, CDR1 SGHNT and CDR2 YENEEA. CDR3 bases: TGTGCCAGCAGCTTATCCCGGGTAAGGGGGAATGAGCAGTTCTTC. Its translation is CASSLSRVRGNEQFF.

This chain links TRBV5-6 with TRBJ2-1, with 7 bases fitting TRBD1. The length of the CDR3 is 14 residues. In germline, CDR1 is SGHDT, CDR2 YYEEEE. V shed 1 base, J shed 7 bases, and the junction held 5 bases outside the gene matches. CDR3 nucleotide sequence: TGTGCCAGCAGCTTGCCCGAGACAGGGAATGAGCAGTTCTTC. It is translated as CASSLPETGNEQFF.